Each of the 4 T cell receptor beta chains below was sequenced from the same sample in a study of cytomegalovirus exposure and HLA in healthy donors. It was with 60 Vbeta and 13 Jbeta primers that the PCR ran. Sequenced by immunoSEQ multiplex PCR; TCRdb stores in-frame clones only, minus some. The table includes 70,000 to 95,000 clones, 75% detected once. The source material was PBMCs. The origin of the receptors is a man aged 35 to 55 in good health and CMV-seronegative.

J is TRBJ1-2 and V is TRBV5-4; a weak D match, TRBD1 (6 bases). This CDR3 comprises 15 residues. The germline gives CDR1 SGHNT, CDR2 YYREEE (reference sequence). The germline V and J ends were trimmed by 3 bases and 5 bases, with 17 bases remaining between them. As DNA, the CDR3 is TGTGCCAGCAGCTCGCCCACGGGACATCTGTATGGCTACACCTTC. This translates into CASSSPTGHLYGYTF.

The chain combines TRBV19 with TRBJ2-4; D unclear. V lost 5 bases and J lost 6, with 11 bases in between. CDR3 length equals 13 residues. Germline loops: CDR1 LNHDA, CDR2 SQIVND (reference sequence). CDR3 residues: CASSDGPGNIQYF. The CDR3 DNA is TGTGCCAGTAGTGACGGTCCGGGAAACATTCAGTACTTC.

The CDR3 sequence is CASSLWDSTDTQYF. The CDR3 DNA reads as TGCGCCAGCAGCTTGTGGGACTCCACAGATACGCAGTATTTT. This rearrangement joins TRBV5-1 to TRBJ2-3, with a possible D match to TRBD2 (6 bases). Germline assignment: CDR1 SGHRS and CDR2 YFSETQ. V lost 1 base, J lost 2 bases, and 8 bases lay in between. This CDR3 contains 14 residues.

This clone was seen a few times. J is TRBJ2-7 and V is TRBV19, with 10 bases matching TRBD1. There are 14 residues in the CDR3. Germline V CDR1 and CDR2: LNHDA, SQIVND (reference sequence). Trimming cost V 10 bases and J 3 bases; bases outside gene matches: 9. CDR3 protein: CATAGTGVGYEQYF. CDR3 bases: TGTGCCACCGCCGGGACAGGGGTTGGCTACGAGCAGTACTTC.